These 13 T cell receptor beta chains were sequenced from one sample in a study of Graves' ophthalmopathy and Graves' hyperthyroidism. As the template, RNA transcripts were used to amplify TCR beta CDR3 regions. A first-round RT-PCR used HTBI primers, followed by a second-round multiplex PCR. TCRdb used MiXCR to reprocess the multiplex PCR reads, holding one entry per CDR3 protein. The data show 350,000 to 450,000 distinct CDR3 sequences, under 25% seen once. Sequencing was performed on peripheral blood. The receptors shown here come from a woman aged 18 to 35 with stable Graves' hyperthyroidism.

This clonotype was picked up many times. The chain uses TRBV7-9 and TRBJ1-5, with 8 nucleotides matching TRBD1. The CDR3 extends over 15 amino acids. V was clipped by 5 bases and J by 5 bases; unmatched bases: 8. Germline V gene data show CDR1 as SEHNR and CDR2 as FQNEAQ (reference sequence). CDR3 residues: CASSPPGGPHQPQHF. CDR3 DNA: TGTGCCAGCAGCCCCCCAGGGGGCCCCCATCAGCCCCAGCATTTT.

The V and J genes are TRBV15 and TRBJ2-4, with a tentative D call TRBD2 (7 bases). This CDR3 contains 15 residues. Germline lookup yields CDR1 LNHNV and CDR2 YYDKDF (reference sequence). V lost 1 base, J lost 7 bases, and 14 bases lay in between. The CDR3 region has the DNA TGTGCCACCAGCAGAGTTGGGGGGGGGCCGAACATTCAGTACTTC. Amino acids: CATSRVGGGPNIQYF.

There are many counts of this clonotype. This chain links TRBV11-2 with TRBJ2-5; TRBD2 matches 11 bases. Germline V gene lookup returns CDR1 SGHAT and CDR2 FQNNGV. The V segment lost 5 bases and the J segment 7 bases; nucleotides outside the gene matches: 6. This CDR3 comprises 14 residues. The chain's CDR3 is CASSRTSGSWTQYF. The CDR3 DNA reads as TGTGCCAGCAGCAGAACTAGCGGGAGTTGGACCCAGTACTTC.

This clonotype appeared many times. The rearrangement uses TRBV20-1 and TRBJ1-2; a weak D match, TRBD1 (5 bases). Trimming shortened V by 6 bases and J by 2 bases, and 16 bases separated the two germline ends. The CDR3 is made up of 14 amino acids. In germline, CDR1 is DFQATT, CDR2 SNEGSKA (reference sequence). The chain's CDR3 is CSALRASRNYGYTF. The CDR3 nucleotides are TGCAGTGCCCTCAGGGCATCACGGAACTATGGCTACACCTTC.

The CDR3 nucleotides are TGTGCCAGCTCTCGCGGTGACAGGGATTACTACGAGCAGTACTTC. It translates to CASSRGDRDYYEQYF. The V and J genes are TRBV18 and TRBJ2-7; 7 nucleotides align to TRBD1. Germline CDR1 is KGHSH and CDR2 is LQKENI. The ends lost 6 bases at V and 3 bases at J; junction bases unmatched: 11. The CDR3 loop spans 15 amino acids.

In this sample, this clonotype turned up a few times. The chain recombines TRBV6-5 with TRBJ2-5, with D possibly being TRBD1 (7 bases). CDR1 MNHEY and CDR2 SVGAGI come from the germline V gene. This CDR3 comprises 15 residues. V lost 2 bases and J 4 bases, leaving 14 bases between the germline ends. CDR3 DNA sequence: TGTGCCAGCAGTTACCACGGGACAGCGGGAGAGACCCAGTACTTC. Translating it yields CASSYHGTAGETQYF.

V gene TRBV6-5 combines with J gene TRBJ1-1, with D possibly TRBD1 on 6 matching bases. V lost 2 bases and J lost 1, with 14 bases in between. This CDR3 region has 16 residues. The germline V gene has CDR1 MNHEY and CDR2 SVGAGI. Written as DNA, the CDR3 is TGTGCCAGCAGTTACCTACAGGGCGCCCGGAACACTGAAGCTTTCTTT. Translating gives CASSYLQGARNTEAFF.

In its sample, this clonotype was seen many times. The V call is TRBV5-1, the J call TRBJ2-7; the match to TRBD2 covers 10 bases. There are 15 residues in the CDR3. After removal of 0 bases from V and 2 bases from J, the junction contained 2 bases not matched to a gene. Germline loops: CDR1 SGHRS, CDR2 YFSETQ. The CDR3 DNA is TGCGCCAGCAGCTTGGAAACTAGCGGGGCCTACGAGCAGTACTTC. Its protein is CASSLETSGAYEQYF.

This clonotype was seen many times. This chain joins TRBV7-3 and TRBJ1-2; TRBD1 might be the D (5 bases). V dropped 4 bases and J dropped 4 bases, with 10 bases sitting between them. The CDR3 runs to 13 residues. CDR1 is SGHTA, CDR2 FQGTGA, per germline. Here the CDR3 reads CASSSSGGYGYTF. The CDR3 region has the DNA TGTGCCAGCAGCTCGTCCGGGGGCTATGGCTACACCTTC. Looking up the rest from reference TRBV7-3 and TRBJ1-2 gives the full variable domain: GAGVSQTPSNKVTEKGKYVELRCDPISGHTALYWYRQSLGQGPEFLIYFQGTGAADDSGLPNDRFFAVRPEGSVSTLKIQRTERGDSAVYLCASSSSGGYGYTFGSGTRLTVV.

In its sample, this clonotype was seen many times. The chain carries TRBV7-2 and TRBJ2-6, with 7 positions matching TRBD1. After removal of 5 bases from V and 0 bases from J, the junction contained 13 bases not matched to a gene. The CDR3 has 19 residues. CDR1 and CDR2 from the germline V gene are SGHTA and FQGNSA. CDR3 sequence: CASSRRGTVEYSGANVLTF. The CDR3 DNA reads TGTGCCAGCAGCAGACGAGGGACAGTAGAATACTCTGGGGCCAACGTCCTGACTTTC.

This clonotype showed up just a few times. This may come from a read error, since a much larger clone is one base off. The rearrangement joins TRBV4-2 to TRBJ2-7, with TRBD1 matching over 9 bases. The CDR3 contains 14 residues. Germline CDR1 and CDR2: LGHNA and YNFKEQ. The CDR3 protein is CAISPRTGVYEQYF. DNA of the CDR3: TGTGCCATCAGCCCCCGGACAGGGGTCTACGAGCAGTACTTC.

This clonotype was recorded at least ten times. The rearrangement joins TRBV30 to TRBJ2-4; no clear D. Per germline, CDR1 GTSNPN and CDR2 SVGIG (reference sequence). CDR3 length: 14 amino acids. Trimming pared 4 bases from V and 1 base from J, leaving 11 bases between. The DNA for the CDR3 is TGTGCCTGGACTCCCCGATGGGCCAAAAACATTCAGTACTTC. This sequence encodes CAWTPRWAKNIQYF.

This clonotype has ten or more counts. This sequence joins TRBV27 and TRBJ2-2, with TRBD1 matching 8 bases. Trimming removed 6 bases from V and 5 bases from J; junction bases left unmatched: 5. Germline V gene data show CDR1 as MNHEY and CDR2 as SMNVEV (reference sequence). CDR3 length: 14 amino acids. The CDR3 nucleotides are TGTGCCAGCAGACGGACAGGGCGGACCGGGGAGCTGTTTTTT. It yields the protein CASRRTGRTGELFF.